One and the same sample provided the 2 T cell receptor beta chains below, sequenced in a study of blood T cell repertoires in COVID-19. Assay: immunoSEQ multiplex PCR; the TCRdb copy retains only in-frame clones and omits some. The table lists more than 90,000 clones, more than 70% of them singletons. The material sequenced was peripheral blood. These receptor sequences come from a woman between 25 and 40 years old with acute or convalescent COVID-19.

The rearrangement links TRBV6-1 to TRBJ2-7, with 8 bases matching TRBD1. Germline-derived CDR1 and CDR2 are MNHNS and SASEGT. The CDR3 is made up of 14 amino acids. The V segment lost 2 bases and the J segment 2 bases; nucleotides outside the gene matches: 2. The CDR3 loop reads CASSELQGAYEQYF. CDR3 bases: TGTGCCAGCAGTGAATTACAGGGGGCCTACGAGCAGTACTTC.

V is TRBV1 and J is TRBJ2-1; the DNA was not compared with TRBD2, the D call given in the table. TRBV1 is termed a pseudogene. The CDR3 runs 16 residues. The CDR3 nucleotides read TGCACCAGCAGTCTCCGGACTAGCGGGGTGTACAATGAGCAGTTCTTC. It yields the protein CTSSLRTSGVYNEQFF.